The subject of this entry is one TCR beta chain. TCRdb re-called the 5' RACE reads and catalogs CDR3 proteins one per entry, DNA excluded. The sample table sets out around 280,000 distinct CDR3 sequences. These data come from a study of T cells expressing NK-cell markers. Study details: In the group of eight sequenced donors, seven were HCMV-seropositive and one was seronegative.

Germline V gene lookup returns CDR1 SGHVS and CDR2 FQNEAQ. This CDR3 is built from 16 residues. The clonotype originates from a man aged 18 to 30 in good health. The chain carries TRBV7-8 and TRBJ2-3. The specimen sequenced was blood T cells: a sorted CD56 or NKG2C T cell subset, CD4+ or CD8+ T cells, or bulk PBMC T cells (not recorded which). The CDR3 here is CASSLMATISTDTQYF.